A selection of T cell receptor beta chains follows, all from one sample in a study of T cell changes during pregnancy in multiple sclerosis. Here immunoSEQ multiplex PCR was the method, and the copy in TCRdb shows in-frame clones only, minus some. Counted here are 45,000 to 60,000 clones, 85% to 95% occurring once; the ten biggest clones make up about 0.69%. The starting material was CD4+ T cells from peripheral blood mononuclear cells, obtained in the third trimester of pregnancy. The receptors originated from a female donor with multiple sclerosis, enrolled in a pregnancy study. Both conserved end residues are part of each CDR3. The D gene is left open where the match is weak. Size tells how often a clone was seen (once, few, many) or the class of an expanded clone, and some rows leave it out.

clone size | J gene | CDR3 length | D gene | V gene | CDR3 protein | CDR3 DNA
- | TRBJ2-3 | 14 | TRBD1 | TRBV9 | CASSLRQGADTQYF | TGTGCCAGCAGCCTCCGACAGGGGGCAGATACGCAGTATTTT
- | TRBJ2-7 | 13 | TRBD1 | TRBV28 | CASSPTGVREQYF | TGTGCCAGCAGTCCGACAGGGGTGCGGGAGCAGTACTTC
- | TRBJ2-1 | 17 | TRBD2 | TRBV4-3 | CASSQGRPGLAGGEQFF | TGCGCCAGCAGCCAAGGGCGTCCGGGACTAGCGGGAGGTGAGCAGTTCTTC
- | TRBJ2-2 | 14 | - | TRBV28 | CASTPPQVTGELFF | TGTGCCAGCACTCCCCCCCAGGTAACCGGGGAGCTGTTTTTT
- | TRBJ2-5 | 14 | - | TRBV7-2 | CASSPWYGQETQYF | TGTGCCAGCAGCCCCTGGTACGGGCAAGAGACCCAGTACTTC
- | TRBJ1-5 | 15 | - | TRBV6-6 | CASSYLSRSNQPQHF | TGTGCCAGCAGTTACTTGTCCAGGAGCAATCAGCCCCAGCATTTT
- | TRBJ1-5 | 18 | TRBD1 | TRBV19 | CASSIRGQGGSSNQPQHF | TGTGCCAGTAGTATAAGGGGACAGGGCGGTTCGAGCAATCAGCCCCAGCATTTT
- | TRBJ2-7 | 15 | - | TRBV19 | CASSPPTGRKNEQYF | TGTGCCAGTAGTCCCCCGACAGGGAGGAAGAACGAGCAGTACTTC
once | TRBJ2-3 | 15 | TRBD1 | TRBV28 | CASSWTGARTDTQYF | TGTGCCAGCAGTTGGACAGGGGCGAGGACAGATACGCAGTATTTT
- | TRBJ1-3 | 11 | - | TRBV2 | CASSQANTIYF | TGTGCCAGCAGCCAGGCAAACACCATATATTTT
- | TRBJ2-4 | 12 | - | TRBV7-2 | CASSFGGTIQYF | TGTGCCAGCAGCTTCGGAGGGACCATTCAGTACTTC
- | TRBJ1-6 | 15 | TRBD1 | TRBV6-5 | CASSKTGMVKSPLHF | TGTGCCAGCAGTAAGACAGGGATGGTAAAGTCACCCCTCCACTTT
- | TRBJ2-1 | 16 | - | TRBV5-1 | CASSLEPRVAYNEQFF | TGCGCCAGCAGCTTGGAACCGCGGGTGGCCTACAATGAGCAGTTCTTC
- | TRBJ1-2 | 17 | - | TRBV19 | CASSIQSGWSPNYGYTF | TGTGCCAGTAGTATCCAAAGCGGATGGTCGCCGAACTATGGCTACACCTTC
- | TRBJ2-6 | 15 | - | TRBV28 | CASRRPLPGANVLTF | TGTGCCAGCAGGAGGCCCTTACCCGGGGCCAACGTCCTGACTTTC
- | TRBJ2-7 | 15 | - | TRBV5-6 | CASSLDSRPGYEQYF | TGTGCCAGCAGCTTGGATTCACGTCCGGGCTACGAGCAGTACTTC
once | TRBJ2-4 | 18 | - | TRBV28 | CASSLKVGQVLAKNIQYF | TGTGCCAGCAGTTTAAAGGTTGGGCAGGTTCTAGCCAAAAACATTCAGTACTTC
- | TRBJ1-2 | 15 | TRBD1 | TRBV19 | CASRTNTGANYGYTF | TGTGCCAGTAGAACGAACACAGGGGCGAACTATGGCTACACCTTC
- | TRBJ1-1 | 14 | TRBD1 | TRBV18 | CASSPQGAHTEAFF | TGTGCCAGCTCACCACAGGGGGCGCACACTGAAGCTTTCTTT
- | TRBJ2-7 | 13 | - | TRBV18 | CASSPDTSYEQYF | TGTGCCAGCTCACCAGACACCTCCTACGAGCAGTACTTC
- | TRBJ2-3 | 16 | TRBD2 | TRBV7-9 | CASRLGLAGAEDTQYF | TGTGCCAGCAGACTCGGACTAGCGGGAGCAGAAGATACGCAGTATTTT
- | TRBJ2-4 | 15 | TRBD1 | TRBV2 | CASSGFAGGSNIQYF | TGTGCCAGCAGTGGATTCGCAGGGGGCAGTAACATTCAGTACTTC
- | TRBJ2-3 | 14 | - | TRBV29-1 | CSVVGPGGRDTQYF | TGCAGCGTTGTGGGGCCGGGGGGCCGAGATACGCAGTATTTT
few | TRBJ2-7 | 12 | - | TRBV29-1 | CSVVTGINEQYF | TGCAGCGTTGTAACAGGTATCAACGAGCAGTACTTC
- | TRBJ2-5 | 16 | - | TRBV13 | CASSLLGGSAQETQYF | TGTGCCAGCAGTCTGTTGGGGGGATCCGCTCAAGAGACCCAGTACTTC